Shown below are 24 T cell receptor beta chains from a single sample sequenced in a study of T-cell reconstitution after alpha-beta-depleted transplantation in children. It was with unique molecular identifiers that the TCRbeta library was prepared. TCRdb used MiXCR to reprocess the PCR reads, holding one entry per CDR3 protein. This table has 350,000 to 500,000 distinct CDR3 sequences, around two fifths appearing once. The material was PBMCs, obtained before TCRalphabeta/CD19-depleted stem cell transplant. The receptors stem from a girl under 10 years old with aplastic anemia, due to receive a stem cell transplant.

This clonotype was counted at least ten times. The chain employs TRBV28 and TRBJ1-5; TRBD1 is a possible D gene (5 bases). This CDR3 is 15 amino acids long. V was pared by 3 bases and J by 5 bases, with 14 bases between. From germline, CDR1 is MDHEN and CDR2 SYDVKM. The CDR3: CASSFRGEGYQPQHF. The CDR3 coding sequence is TGTGCCAGCAGTTTCCGGGGCGAGGGATATCAGCCCCAGCATTTT. Based on the CDR3 plus reference TRBV28 and TRBJ1-5, the full variable domain is DVKVTQSSRYLVKRTGEKVFLECVQDMDHENMFWYRQDPGLGLRLIYFSYDVKMKEKGDIPEGYSVSREKKERFSLILESASTNQTSMYLCASSFRGEGYQPQHFGDGTRLSIL.

This clonotype has at least ten counts. This sequence joins TRBV5-1 and TRBJ2-7; possibly TRBD2 for D (5 bases). Trimming took 4 bases from V and 6 from J, leaving 11 bases between them. CDR1 SGHRS and CDR2 YFSETQ come from the germline V gene. The CDR3 length is 12 residues. The CDR3: CASSPPGSEQYF. The CDR3 coding sequence is TGCGCCAGCAGCCCCCCGGGATCCGAGCAGTACTTC.

V usage is TRBV20-1 and J usage is TRBJ1-5; 11 bases align to TRBD1. Germline V CDR1 and CDR2: DFQATT, SNEGSKA (reference sequence). The V and J ends lost 3 bases and 0 bases, in that order; junction bases with no gene match: 13. The CDR3 has 19 residues. CDR3 loop: CSARVEGQGGIYSNQPQHF. The CDR3 bases are TGCAGTGCTAGGGTGGAGGGACAGGGGGGAATCTATAGCAATCAGCCCCAGCATTTT.

This rearrangement joins TRBV20-1 to TRBJ2-5; the match to TRBD2 covers 9 bases. This CDR3 is 16 amino acids long. Per the germline V gene, CDR1 is DFQATT and CDR2 is SNEGSKA (reference sequence). The J segment lost 3 bases and the V segment lost 1 base, leaving 9 bases of the junction unmatched. The CDR3 loop is CSARAPREGPEETQYF. CDR3 coding DNA: TGCAGTGCTAGAGCCCCGCGGGAGGGCCCCGAAGAGACCCAGTACTTC.

V and J are TRBV28 and TRBJ2-6; TRBD1 aligns across 7 bases. CDR1 and CDR2 (germline): MDHEN, SYDVKM. CDR3 length: 18 amino acids. V shed 6 bases, J shed 0 bases, and the junction held 11 bases outside the gene matches. CDR3: CASRRTGESSSGANVLTF. The DNA of the CDR3 is TGTGCCAGCAGGCGAACAGGGGAATCAAGCTCTGGGGCCAACGTCCTGACTTTC.

V gene TRBV6-4 combines with J gene TRBJ2-7; D is perhaps TRBD1 (5 bases). The germline CDR1 and CDR2 sequences are MRHNA and SNTAGT. Between the trimmed V and J ends, which lost 10 bases and 5 bases, there was a span of 27 bases. This CDR3 is built from 16 residues. CDR3: CATTAPLRSGPHEQYF. CDR3 nucleotide sequence: TGTGCCACCACCGCTCCCTTGAGGTCAGGGCCCCACGAGCAGTACTTC.

This clonotype was recorded at least ten times. The chain joins TRBV2 to TRBJ2-2; 9 nucleotides align to TRBD1. The CDR3 extends over 18 amino acids. Germline CDR1 and CDR2: SNHLY and FYNNEI. V trimming: 5 bases; J trimming: 3 bases; junction bases outside the gene matches: 13. The CDR3 region is CASSNPLNRGLYTGELFF. DNA of the CDR3: TGTGCCAGCAGTAACCCCCTCAACAGGGGGCTTTACACCGGGGAGCTGTTTTTT.

CDR3 sequence (DNA): TGTGCCTGGCGCACGGGACAGGGGAGGACAGATACGCAGTATTTT. It is translated as CAWRTGQGRTDTQYF. The chain links TRBV30 to TRBJ2-3, with 10 bases identical to TRBD1. The germline CDR1 and CDR2 sequences are GTSNPN and SVGIG (reference sequence). The CDR3 totals 15 residues. The trim removed 5 bases at V and 3 bases at J, leaving 8 bases unmatched.

The rearrangement joins TRBV20-1 to TRBJ2-7, with 9 bases identical to TRBD1. Germline CDR1 and CDR2: DFQATT and SNEGSKA (reference sequence). This CDR3 is 13 amino acids long. The V and J ends lost 8 bases and 4 bases, in that order; junction bases with no gene match: 9. The CDR3 DNA reads TGCAGTCCTCCCGGGACAGGGCCATACGAGCAGTACTTC. Amino acid sequence: CSPPGTGPYEQYF.

This clonotype was recorded at least ten times. The rearrangement joins TRBV5-1 to TRBJ2-7; 9 bases are shared with TRBD1. J gave up 3 bases and V 4 bases, and 5 bases lay outside the gene matches. Germline V gene lookup returns CDR1 SGHRS and CDR2 YFSETQ. The CDR3 consists of 14 residues. CDR3 bases: TGCGCCAGCAGCCCAACAGGGGGCTACTACGAGCAGTACTTC. Translating gives CASSPTGGYYEQYF.

This clonotype was found many times. The J gene is TRBJ2-1, the V gene TRBV6-1; 9 bases fit TRBD2. The CDR3 sequence is 15 residues long. V was pared by 8 bases and J by 3 bases, with 8 bases of the junction left unmatched. The germline CDR1 and CDR2 sequences are MNHNS and SASEGT. The CDR3 DNA follows: TGTGCCAGCGCTAAGGCTAGCGGGATCTACAATGAGCAGTTCTTC. Translating it yields CASAKASGIYNEQFF.

The table lists this clonotype with many counts. This sequence joins TRBV12-3 or TRBV12-4 and TRBJ2-7; a possible D gene is TRBD2 (5 bases). With 2 bases removed from V and 4 bases from J, the gap between germline ends came to 21 bases. CDR3 length: 17 residues. The CDR3 nucleotides read TGTGCCAGCAGTTTATCCGGTGCGGGCTTTGAGATATACGAGCAGTACTTC. Its translation is CASSLSGAGFEIYEQYF.

This sequence joins TRBV15 and TRBJ2-6, with TRBD1 identical over 7 bases. The germline V gene has CDR1 LNHNV and CDR2 YYDKDF (reference sequence). This CDR3 is 16 amino acids long. Trimming at V came to 5 bases and at J to 3 bases, leaving 7 bases not matched to a gene. The CDR3 loop is CATSPPDRDGANVLTF. DNA of the CDR3: TGTGCCACCAGCCCCCCCGACAGGGATGGGGCCAACGTCCTGACTTTC.

The genes are TRBV12-3 or TRBV12-4 and TRBJ2-3; tentatively, D is TRBD1 (6 bases). Trimming left V 0 bases short and J 1 base short, with 23 bases between. There are 20 residues in the CDR3. The CDR3 DNA reads as TGTGCCAGCAGTTTAGCGGCCAGGGGATTATCGCGGTTCGGCACAGATACGCAGTATTTT. Residues: CASSLAARGLSRFGTDTQYF.

This clonotype appeared a few times. This chain joins TRBV20-1 and TRBJ2-3, with D unclear. Trimming shortened V by 6 bases and J by 6 bases, and 13 bases separated the two germline ends. Germline V gene lookup returns CDR1 DFQATT and CDR2 SNEGSKA (reference sequence). The CDR3 runs 12 residues. In DNA, the CDR3 is TGCAGTGCCGGGCCGAGGCGGGATACGCAGTATTTT. Translating it yields CSAGPRRDTQYF.

Ten or more counts support this clonotype. The chain couples TRBV25-1 to TRBJ2-3; D is perhaps TRBD1 (6 bases). The CDR3 totals 14 residues. V was shortened by 6 bases and J by 0 bases, with 10 bases between the two germline ends. CDR1 and CDR2 (germline): MGHDK, SYGVNS. CDR3 region: CASRGQHSTDTQYF. CDR3 DNA sequence: TGTGCCAGCAGAGGACAGCATAGCACAGATACGCAGTATTTT.

The J gene is TRBJ2-1, the V gene TRBV5-6; D may be TRBD1 or TRBD2 (5 bases each). The CDR3 loop spans 13 amino acids. Germline V gene data show CDR1 as SGHDT and CDR2 as YYEEEE. V lost 1 base and J 8 bases, leaving 10 bases between the germline ends. This CDR3 is CASSLTGAYEQFF. The CDR3 region has the DNA TGTGCCAGCAGCTTGACCGGGGCCTATGAGCAGTTCTTC.

In its sample, this clonotype was seen a few times. The chain carries TRBV5-1 and TRBJ1-4; no firm D call. V gave up 5 bases and J gave up 7 bases, with 12 bases separating them. CDR3 length: 13 residues. In germline, CDR1 is SGHRS, CDR2 YFSETQ. CDR3 in amino acids: CASRGTWGEKLFF. The CDR3 DNA follows: TGCGCCAGCAGGGGTACCTGGGGTGAAAAACTGTTTTTT.

V and J are TRBV27 and TRBJ2-4; TRBD1 aligns across 12 bases. The CDR3 spans 15 residues. CDR1 MNHEY and CDR2 SMNVEV come from the germline V gene (reference sequence). V trimming: 5 bases; J trimming: 8 bases; junction bases outside the gene matches: 7. This chain's CDR3 is CASSPRGQGAYIQYF. For the CDR3, the DNA is TGTGCCAGCAGTCCCCGGGGACAGGGGGCGTACATTCAGTACTTC.

In its sample, this clonotype was seen once. A read error is possible here, since a much larger clone lies one base away. The chain employs TRBV10-3 and TRBJ1-4, with a weak D call TRBD1 (6 bases). Deletions cut 8 bases from V and 2 bases from J, with 15 bases between. Germline CDR1 and CDR2: ENHRY and SYGVKD. The length of the CDR3 is 15 residues. CDR3 bases: TGTGCCATCGGTGCCCACAGGGAGACTAATGAAAAACTGTTTTTT. Translated, it gives CAIGAHRETNEKLFF.

In its sample, this clonotype was seen many times. The rearrangement joins TRBV29-1 to TRBJ1-2; unclear D gene. The CDR3 has 12 amino acids. Germline V lookup: CDR1 SQVTM, CDR2 ANQGSEA. V was trimmed by 7 bases and J by 0 bases, leaving 9 bases between them. CDR3 protein: CSGTVANYGYTF. The CDR3 DNA sequence: TGCAGCGGCACGGTGGCTAACTATGGCTACACCTTC.

In its sample, this clonotype was seen many times. This rearrangement joins TRBV7-3 to TRBJ2-1; maybe TRBD1 (6 bases). The CDR3 length is 16 residues. Germline V lookup: CDR1 SGHTA, CDR2 FQGTGA. Trimming took off 4 bases at V and 0 bases at J, with 13 bases between the two ends. CDR3 nucleotides: TGTGCCAGCAGCTCCCCCGACAGGAGCTCCTACAATGAGCAGTTCTTC. It specifies CASSSPDRSSYNEQFF.

This clonotype turned up a few times. The genes are TRBV18 and TRBJ1-1, with TRBD1 matching over 9 bases. The CDR3 is made up of 15 amino acids. V lost 3 bases and J lost 1; bases outside the gene matches: 3. The V gene's germline CDR1 is KGHSH and CDR2 LQKENI. The chain's CDR3 is CASSPGQGRNTEAFF. The CDR3 DNA is TGTGCCAGCTCACCGGGACAGGGTCGGAACACTGAAGCTTTCTTT.

This chain connects TRBV20-1 to TRBJ2-3; TRBD2 is a possible D gene (5 bases). CDR3 length equals 14 residues. CDR1 DFQATT and CDR2 SNEGSKA come from the germline V gene (reference sequence). Deletions cut 7 bases from V and 1 base from J, with 15 bases between. The CDR3 sequence: CSVPGVGRTDTQYF. In DNA form, the CDR3 reads TGCAGTGTCCCCGGGGTTGGTCGCACAGATACGCAGTATTTT.